The 3 T cell receptor beta chains reported below all come from one sample, sequenced in a study of T cells after yellow fever vaccination. TCRdb re-called the 5' RACE reads through MiXCR, storing one row per CDR3 protein. The data contain some 150,000 distinct CDR3 sequences, less than 8.5% of them seen just once; the ten biggest clones take up approximately 0.67%. Material: CD4+ T cells sorted from PBMCs, obtained 10 days after the yellow fever booster vaccination. The receptors stem from a young man who received the YFV17D yellow fever vaccine.

V and J are TRBV7-8 and TRBJ2-1, with no clear D. The V end lost 4 bases, the J end lost 0 bases, and 13 bases lay between the germline ends. This CDR3 contains 16 residues. Germline CDR1 and CDR2: SGHVS and FQNEAQ. The DNA of the CDR3 is TGTGCCAGCAGCTCCCCCGTCGCGAGCTCCTACAATGAGCAGTTCTTC. Its translation is CASSSPVASSYNEQFF.

The genes are TRBV6-2 or TRBV6-3 and TRBJ1-5, with unresolved D. This CDR3 spans 15 amino acids. CDR1 is MNHEY, CDR2 SVGEGT, per germline. The V end lost 6 bases, the J end lost 2 bases, and 14 bases lay between the germline ends. Here the CDR3 DNA reads TGTGCCAGCAGCTCCGACGGAGCGGGCAATCAGCCCCAGCATTTT. It specifies CASSSDGAGNQPQHF.

This clonotype occurred many times. This chain connects TRBV10-3 to TRBJ1-1, with a possible D match to TRBD1 (6 bases). V lost 11 bases and J 8 bases, leaving 21 bases between the germline ends. CDR1 is ENHRY, CDR2 SYGVKD, per germline. CDR3 length equals 13 residues. The CDR3 DNA reads as TGTGCCTCAAACCGGGACAATTGGGAGGAAGCTTTCTTT. It translates to CASNRDNWEEAFF.